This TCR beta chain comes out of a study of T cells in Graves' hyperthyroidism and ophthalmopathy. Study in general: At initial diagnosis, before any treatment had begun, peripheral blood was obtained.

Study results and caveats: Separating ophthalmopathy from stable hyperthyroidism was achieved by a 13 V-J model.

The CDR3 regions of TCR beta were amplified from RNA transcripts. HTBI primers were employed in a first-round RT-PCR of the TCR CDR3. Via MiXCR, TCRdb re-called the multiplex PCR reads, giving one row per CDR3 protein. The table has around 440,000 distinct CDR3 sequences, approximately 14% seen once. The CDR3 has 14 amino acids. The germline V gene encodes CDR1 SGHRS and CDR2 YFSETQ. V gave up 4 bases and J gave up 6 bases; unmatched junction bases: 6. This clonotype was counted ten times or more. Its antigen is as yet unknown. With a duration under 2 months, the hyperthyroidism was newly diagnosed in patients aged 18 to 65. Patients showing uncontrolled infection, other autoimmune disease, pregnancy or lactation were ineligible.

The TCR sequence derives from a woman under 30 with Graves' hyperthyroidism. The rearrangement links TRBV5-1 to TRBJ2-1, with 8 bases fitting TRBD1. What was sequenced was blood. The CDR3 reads CASSQGATGNEQFF. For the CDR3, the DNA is TGCGCCAGCAGCCAGGGGGCTACAGGCAATGAGCAGTTCTTC.